The 15 T cell receptor beta chains in this list originate from one sample, sequenced in a study of T cells expressing NK-cell markers (TCRdb year 2020). The protocol used for the library was 5' RACE. Sequenced using an Illumina HiSeq 2000. Based on TCRdb reprocessing of the reads, there is one entry per CDR3 protein sequence, and DNA is missing. The table for this sample lists some 390,000 distinct CDR3 sequences. The ten largest make up roughly 10% of the sample. Specimen: blood T cells: a sorted CD56 or NKG2C T cell subset, CD4+ or CD8+ T cells, or bulk PBMC T cells (not recorded which). The source is a woman between 45 and 65 years old in good health. Donor details come from another sample of the same person, matched by shared clones.

This chain uses TRBV25-1 with TRBJ2-5. Germline V gene sequence: CDR1 MGHDK, CDR2 SYGVNS. The CDR3 sequence is 12 residues long. This CDR3 is CASSEEEETQYF.

This chain connects TRBV29-1 to TRBJ2-1; TCRdb returns TRBD2, unconfirmable since there is no DNA. Per germline, CDR1 SQVTM and CDR2 ANQGSEA. The CDR3 runs to 13 residues. The CDR3 protein is CSVGPSGRDEQFF.

This chain links TRBV12-3 or TRBV12-4 with TRBJ2-2; TCRdb calls TRBD1, which cannot be checked without DNA. The CDR3 sequence is 17 residues long. CDR3 residues: CASSLAGTGYSVGELFF.

CDR3 region: CSAPGASGTLGDEQFF. This chain connects TRBV20-1 to TRBJ2-1; TCRdb picks TRBD2, but there is no DNA to check that call. This CDR3 has 16 amino acids. CDR1 and CDR2 from the germline V gene are DFQATT and SNEGSKA (reference sequence).

The chain has TRBV20-1 and TRBJ1-1. CDR1 DFQATT and CDR2 SNEGSKA come from the germline V gene (reference sequence). This CDR3 spans 15 amino acids. CDR3: CSARRDSAPNTEAFF.

The CDR3 region is CASSFFAPGQETQYF. The J gene is TRBJ2-5, the V gene TRBV11-2; TCRdb gives TRBD1 as the D gene, but with no DNA this cannot be confirmed. Germline V lookup: CDR1 SGHAT, CDR2 FQNNGV. The CDR3 extends over 15 amino acids.

This sequence joins TRBV7-9 and TRBJ2-1; TCRdb's D call of TRBD1 is untestable without DNA. Germline loops: CDR1 SEHNR, CDR2 FQNEAQ (reference sequence). The CDR3 has 16 amino acids. CDR3 sequence reads: CASSSRVGRSYNEQFF.

The chain joins TRBV27 to TRBJ2-7; the D call of TRBD2 rests on TCRdb alone, since no DNA is present to check it. Germline V lookup: CDR1 MNHEY, CDR2 SMNVEV (reference sequence). This CDR3 comprises 18 residues. CDR3 loop: CASSPPGLVVAHWHEQYF.

The CDR3 sequence: CASSQGGGRGGQETQYF. The chain uses TRBV4-1 and TRBJ2-5; no DNA is available, so the TRBD1 call from TCRdb remains unchecked. Germline CDR1 is MGHRA and CDR2 is YSYEKL. The CDR3 covers 17 residues.

V gene TRBV12-3 or TRBV12-4 combines with J gene TRBJ2-1; TCRdb returns TRBD2, unconfirmable since there is no DNA. CDR3 length: 14 amino acids. This chain's CDR3 is CASSFSGLAGEQFF.

The chain combines TRBV14 with TRBJ2-2; TCRdb proposes TRBD1, but this gene call is untestable without DNA. Germline V gives CDR1 SGHDN, CDR2 FVKESK. CDR3 length: 16 residues. CDR3 protein: CASSLWTGENTGELFF.

V usage is TRBV29-1 and J usage is TRBJ2-7. Germline CDR1 reads SQVTM; CDR2 reads ANQGSEA. The CDR3 runs 12 residues. The CDR3 region is CSVKQGVYEQYF.

The chain has TRBV29-1 and TRBJ2-2. This CDR3 is built from 12 residues. CDR1 is SQVTM, CDR2 ANQGSEA, per germline. The CDR3 reads CSVGSRPGELFF.

The chain has TRBV6-5 and TRBJ2-7; with no DNA, the TCRdb D assignment of TRBD1 cannot be verified. Germline loops: CDR1 MNHEY, CDR2 SVGAGI. The length of the CDR3 is 17 residues. The CDR3 protein is CASSYPMGGTGAGEQYF.

The V and J genes are TRBV3-1 and TRBJ2-1; the TCRdb D gene call, TRBD1, has no DNA to confirm it. The germline CDR1 and CDR2 sequences are LGHDT and YNNKEL (reference sequence). This CDR3 has 14 amino acids. CDR3: CASSQPPGRGEQFF.